This T cell receptor (beta chain) stems from a study of multiple sclerosis patients with progressive multifocal leukoencephalopathy. This CDR3 contains 15 residues. Looked up from germline, CDR1 is MNHEY and CDR2 is SVGAGI. V lost 0 bases and J lost 2, with 11 bases in between. As to this clone: Its specificity is not known.

Noted time point: time of PML onset. Regarding the study as a whole: Expanded clones at PML onset predated and persisted through natalizumab therapy.

Measured with immunoSEQ multiplex PCR; TCRdb has only the in-frame clones, and not every one. The table shows approximately 31,000 clones, with roughly 87% occurring only once. The chain uses TRBV6-5 and TRBJ2-7; weak D call: TRBD2 (5 bases). The clonotype comes from a human donor with progressive multifocal leukoencephalopathy. The specimen was PBMCs, collected from a patient treated with natalizumab. The CDR3 reads CASSYSGLDTYEQYF. The CDR3 DNA reads TGTGCCAGCAGTTACTCCGGACTGGATACCTACGAGCAGTACTTC.